A few counts support the clone carrying this TCR beta chain. Its antigen is as yet unknown. This specimen belongs to a study of STAT5B mutations in CD4+ large granular lymphocyte leukemia. General observations from the study: 25% of private leukemic clonotypes occurred rarely in other patients' non-leukemic repertoires. Top patient clones used TRBV06 genes more often: 8/27 versus 2/35 in controls.

The survey-level immunoSEQ assay was used. Produced via immunoSEQ multiplex PCR; TCRdb's table is partial and in-frame only. Of about 32,000 clones in the sample, under 85% were seen once. Germline loops: CDR1 LNHDA, CDR2 SQIVND (reference sequence). This CDR3 is 14 amino acids long. V was trimmed by 9 bases and J by 6 bases, leaving 17 bases between them. Buffy coats from healthy blood donors served as controls. The clonotype was recovered from a human donor in good health. Sequencing used CD4+ T cells from blood buffy coats. The V call is TRBV19, the J call TRBJ1-4; possibly TRBD1 for D (5 bases). The CDR3 protein is CASANQRGDEKLFF. The CDR3 nucleotides are TGTGCCAGCGCCAACCAGAGGGGCGATGAAAAACTGTTTTTT.